This T cell receptor (beta chain) was captured in a study of OX40 agonist ivuxolimab in advanced cancers. Some background on the complete study: Ivuxolimab was a fully human IgG2 agonistic monoclonal antibody targeting the costimulatory receptor OX40 (CD134). Intravenous ivuxolimab was administered to patients every 2 weeks at six dose levels: 0.01, 0.1, 0.3, 1.5, 3 and 10 mg/kg. Among the roughly 52 dose-escalation patients, some 20 had hepatocellular carcinoma, about 15 melanoma, 9 renal cell carcinoma and 9 head and neck cancer. A male proportion of 75% to 85% and a mean age of 60 years, ranging from about 20 to 79, were recorded for the dose-escalation cohort. Patients were allowed to have had prior anti-PD-1, anti-PD-L1 or anti-CTLA-4 therapy, and roughly 40% of the dose-escalation patients had previously received checkpoint inhibitors. Three dose-escalation patients achieved partial responses, one with hepatocellular carcinoma and two with cutaneous melanoma. Peripheral TCRbeta sequencing aimed to test whether ivuxolimab altered TCR sequence diversity and caused clonal T-cell expansion. The monotherapy dose-escalation portion (N ≈ 50 patients) of the phase I ivuxolimab trial is reported in the paper.

Study-wide findings and limitations: Clonal expansion of both CD4+ and CD8+ blood T cells was observed from baseline to week 6 at doses 0.1 to 3.0 mg/kg. Which antigens the clonally expanded peripheral T cells were specific for was not determined. Low levels of normalized T-cell clonal expansion were also seen in some nonresponding patients. After ivuxolimab, more expanded clones were found on average in CD8+ T cells than in CD4+ T cells. In the 0.1-3.0 mg/kg groups, partial responders had among the lowest normalized peripheral clonal expansion, particularly in CD8+ T cells.

Patients with a history of autoimmune disease or receiving systemic immunosuppression were excluded from the trial. Peripheral blood for TCR sequencing was collected from all dose cohorts at baseline, on cycle 4 day 1, and on cycle 7 day 1. The samples were taken from a phase I, first-in-human, multicenter, open-label dose-escalation trial of ivuxolimab. Adults with locally advanced or metastatic head and neck squamous cell, hepatocellular, melanoma or renal cell carcinoma were enrolled in the trial. Before TCR sequencing, CD4+ T cells and CD8+ T cells were sorted from peripheral blood as separate populations. The germline V gene supplies CDR1 SQVTM and CDR2 ANQGSEA. Its CDR3 holds 13 amino acids, cysteine through phenylalanine. The retained sequence is limited to the CDR3, 39 bases, with the frame set at the first base. The junction shows trimming of 5 bases on V and 9 bases on J, plus 17 bases between the germline ends.

With regard to this clone: Its specific antigen is unknown. One base away there is no much larger clone; base qualities are not given.

For sequencing of the TCRbeta CDR3 region, genomic DNA was extracted from the sorted cells. TCRbeta CDR3 regions were sequenced using the immunoSEQ Assay. As stored in TCRdb, this immuneACCESS dataset retains in-frame rearrangements with V and J assigned. A fraction of the clones does not appear; measured against another copy, unresolved V genes explain less than half of the discrepancy, and the remainder lacks a known reason. The sample has about 94,000 clones on record, 80% to 90% of them singletons. The top ten clonotypes cover about 0.3% of the sample. The sequencing used CD4+ or CD8+ T cells sorted from blood, collected in a trial of the OX40 agonist ivuxolimab. Recombination linked TRBV29-1 to TRBJ1-5; no D segment can be confidently identified. The sequence came from an adult with an advanced solid tumor such as melanoma, head and neck, liver or kidney cancer. The nucleotide sequence is TGCAGCGTTATATTCGGGGTATCGGGGCCCCAGCATTTT. Its translation is CSVIFGVSGPQHF.